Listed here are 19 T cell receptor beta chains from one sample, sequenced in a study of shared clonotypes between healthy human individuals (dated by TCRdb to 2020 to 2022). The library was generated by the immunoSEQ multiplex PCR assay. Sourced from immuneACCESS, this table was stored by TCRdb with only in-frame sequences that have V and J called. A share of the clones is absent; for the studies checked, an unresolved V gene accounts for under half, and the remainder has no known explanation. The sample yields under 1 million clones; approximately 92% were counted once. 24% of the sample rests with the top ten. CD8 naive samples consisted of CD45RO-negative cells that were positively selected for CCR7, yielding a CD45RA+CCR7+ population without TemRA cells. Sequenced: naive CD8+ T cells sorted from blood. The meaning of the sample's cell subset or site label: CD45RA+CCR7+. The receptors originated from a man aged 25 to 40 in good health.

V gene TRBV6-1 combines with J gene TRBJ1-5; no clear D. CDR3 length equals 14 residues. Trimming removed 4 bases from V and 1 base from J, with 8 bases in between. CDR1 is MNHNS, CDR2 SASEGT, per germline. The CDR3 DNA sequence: TGTGCCAGCAGTGCACGGGTCAGCAATCAGCCCCAGCATTTT. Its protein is CASSARVSNQPQHF.

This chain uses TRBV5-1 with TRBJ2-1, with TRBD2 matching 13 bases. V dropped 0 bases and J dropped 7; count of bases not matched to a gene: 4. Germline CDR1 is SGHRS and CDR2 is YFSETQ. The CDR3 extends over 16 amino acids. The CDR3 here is CASSLEGLAGHNEQFF. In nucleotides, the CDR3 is TGCGCCAGCAGCTTGGAGGGACTAGCGGGACATAATGAGCAGTTCTTC.

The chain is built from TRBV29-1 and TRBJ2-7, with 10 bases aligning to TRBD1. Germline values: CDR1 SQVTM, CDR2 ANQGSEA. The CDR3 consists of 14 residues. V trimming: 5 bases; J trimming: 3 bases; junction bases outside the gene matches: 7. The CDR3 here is CSVLPRDRGYEQYF. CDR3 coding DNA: TGCAGCGTTCTGCCCCGGGACAGGGGCTACGAGCAGTACTTC.

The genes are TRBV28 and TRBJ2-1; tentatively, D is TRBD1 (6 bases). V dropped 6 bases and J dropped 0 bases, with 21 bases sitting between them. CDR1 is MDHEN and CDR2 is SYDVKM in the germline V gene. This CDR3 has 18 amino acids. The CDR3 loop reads CASSAQSVRGSSYNEQFF. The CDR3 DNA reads TGTGCCAGCAGCGCTCAATCCGTCAGGGGAAGCTCCTACAATGAGCAGTTCTTC.

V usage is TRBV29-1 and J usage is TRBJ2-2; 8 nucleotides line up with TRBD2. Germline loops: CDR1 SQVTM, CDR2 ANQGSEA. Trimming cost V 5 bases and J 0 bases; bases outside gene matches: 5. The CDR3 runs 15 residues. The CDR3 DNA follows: TGCAGCGTTTTGCGGGAGGACCCGAACACCGGGGAGCTGTTTTTT. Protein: CSVLREDPNTGELFF.

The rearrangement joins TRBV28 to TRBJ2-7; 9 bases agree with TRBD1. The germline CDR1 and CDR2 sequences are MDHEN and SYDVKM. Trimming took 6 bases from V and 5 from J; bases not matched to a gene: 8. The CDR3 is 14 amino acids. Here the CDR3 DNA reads TGTGCCAGCAGACTCTGGGACAGGGAGAACGAGCAGTACTTC. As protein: CASRLWDRENEQYF.

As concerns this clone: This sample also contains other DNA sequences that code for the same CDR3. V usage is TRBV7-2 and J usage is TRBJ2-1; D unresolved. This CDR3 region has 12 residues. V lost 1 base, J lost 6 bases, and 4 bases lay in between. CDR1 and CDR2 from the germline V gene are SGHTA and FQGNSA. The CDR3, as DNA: TGTGCCAGCAGCTTAGTGGGCAATGAGCAGTTCTTC. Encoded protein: CASSLVGNEQFF.

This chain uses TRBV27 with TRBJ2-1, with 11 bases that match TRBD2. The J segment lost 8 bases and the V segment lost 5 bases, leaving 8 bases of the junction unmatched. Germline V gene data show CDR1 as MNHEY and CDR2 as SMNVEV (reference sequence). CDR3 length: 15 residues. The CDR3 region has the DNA TGTGCCAGCAGTCCAGGGACTAGCGGCGTTCATGAGCAGTTCTTC. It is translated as CASSPGTSGVHEQFF.

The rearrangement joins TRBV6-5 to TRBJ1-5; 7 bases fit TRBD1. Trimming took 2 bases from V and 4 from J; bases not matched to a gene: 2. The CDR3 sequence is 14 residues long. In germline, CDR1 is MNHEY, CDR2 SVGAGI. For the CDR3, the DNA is TGTGCCAGCAGTTACCTGGACAGGAATCAGCCCCAGCATTTT. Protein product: CASSYLDRNQPQHF.

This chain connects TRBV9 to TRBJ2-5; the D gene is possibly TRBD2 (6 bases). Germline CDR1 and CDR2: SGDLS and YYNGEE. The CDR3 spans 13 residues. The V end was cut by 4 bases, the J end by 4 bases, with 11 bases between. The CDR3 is CASSSWGGETQYF. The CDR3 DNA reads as TGTGCCAGCAGCTCCTGGGGAGGAGAGACCCAGTACTTC.

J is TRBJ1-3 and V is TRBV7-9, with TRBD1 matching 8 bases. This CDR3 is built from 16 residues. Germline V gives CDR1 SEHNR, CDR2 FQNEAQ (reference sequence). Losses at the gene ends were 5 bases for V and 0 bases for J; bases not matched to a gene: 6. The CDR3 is CASSTRQGFSGNTIYF. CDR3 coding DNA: TGTGCCAGCAGCACCCGACAGGGGTTCTCTGGAAACACCATATATTTT.

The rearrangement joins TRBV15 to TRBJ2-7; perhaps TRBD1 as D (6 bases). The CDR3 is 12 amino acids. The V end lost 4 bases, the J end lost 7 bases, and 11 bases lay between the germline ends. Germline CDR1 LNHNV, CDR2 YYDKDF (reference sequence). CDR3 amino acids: CATSIAGVEQYF. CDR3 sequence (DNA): TGTGCCACCAGCATCGCAGGGGTTGAGCAGTACTTC. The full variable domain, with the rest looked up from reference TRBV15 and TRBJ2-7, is DAMVIQNPRYQVTQFGKPVTLSCSQTLNHNVMYWYQQKSSQAPKLLFHYYDKDFNNEADTPDNFQSRRPNTSFCFLDIRSPGLGDTAMYLCATSIAGVEQYFGPGTRLTVT.

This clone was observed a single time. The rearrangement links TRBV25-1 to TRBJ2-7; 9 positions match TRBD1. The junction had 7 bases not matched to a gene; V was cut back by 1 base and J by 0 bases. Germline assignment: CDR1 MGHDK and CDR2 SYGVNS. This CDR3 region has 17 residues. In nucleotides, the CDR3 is TGTGCCAGCAGTGAATCACCAACGGGACAGGGCTCCTACGAGCAGTACTTC. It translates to CASSESPTGQGSYEQYF.

The CDR3 is CASSFVRASTDTQYF. The CDR3 DNA reads as TGTGCCAGCAGTTTCGTTAGGGCTAGCACAGATACGCAGTATTTT. The chain carries TRBV27 and TRBJ2-3; D uncertain. Germline V gene sequence: CDR1 MNHEY, CDR2 SMNVEV (reference sequence). CDR3 size: 15 residues. The ends were cut back, 3 bases at V and 0 bases at J, with 10 bases in the middle.

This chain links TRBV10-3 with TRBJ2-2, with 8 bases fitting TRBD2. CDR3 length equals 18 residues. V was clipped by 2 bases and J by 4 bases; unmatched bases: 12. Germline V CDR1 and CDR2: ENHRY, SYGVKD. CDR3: CAISEDDSGKGGTGELFF. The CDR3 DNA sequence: TGTGCCATCAGTGAGGACGATAGCGGGAAAGGGGGCACCGGGGAGCTGTTTTTT.

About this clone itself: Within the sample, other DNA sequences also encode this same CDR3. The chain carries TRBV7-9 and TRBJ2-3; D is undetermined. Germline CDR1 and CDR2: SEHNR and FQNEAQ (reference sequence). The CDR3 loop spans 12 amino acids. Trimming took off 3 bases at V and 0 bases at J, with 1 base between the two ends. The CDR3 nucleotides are TGTGCCAGCAGCTTGAGCACAGATACGCAGTATTTT. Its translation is CASSLSTDTQYF. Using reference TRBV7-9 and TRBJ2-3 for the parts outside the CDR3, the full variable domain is DTGVSQNPRHKITKRGQNVTFRCDPISEHNRLYWYRQTLGQGPEFLTYFQNEAQLEKSRLLSDRFSAERPKGSFSTLEIQRTEQGDSAMYLCASSLSTDTQYFGPGTRLTVL.

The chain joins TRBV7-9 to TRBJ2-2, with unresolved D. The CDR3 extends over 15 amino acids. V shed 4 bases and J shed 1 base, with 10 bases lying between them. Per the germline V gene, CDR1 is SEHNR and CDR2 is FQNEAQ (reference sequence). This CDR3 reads CASSSRWENTGELFF. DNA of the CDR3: TGTGCCAGCAGCTCTAGGTGGGAGAACACCGGGGAGCTGTTTTTT.

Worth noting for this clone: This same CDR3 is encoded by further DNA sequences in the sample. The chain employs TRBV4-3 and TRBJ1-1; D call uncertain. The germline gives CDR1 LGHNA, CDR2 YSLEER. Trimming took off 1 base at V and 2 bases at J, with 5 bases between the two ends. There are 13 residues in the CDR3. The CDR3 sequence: CASSQVRNTEAFF. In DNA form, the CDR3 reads TGCGCCAGCAGCCAAGTGAGAAACACTGAAGCTTTCTTT.

The CDR3: CASSLGLADSYNEQFF. CDR3 DNA: TGTGCCAGCAGTTTGGGACTAGCGGACTCCTACAATGAGCAGTTCTTC. V and J are TRBV6-5 and TRBJ2-1; 11 nucleotides match TRBD2. V lost 4 bases, J lost 0 bases, and 2 bases stayed unmatched. Germline values: CDR1 MNHEY, CDR2 SVGAGI. This CDR3 spans 16 amino acids.